One sample yielded the 30 T cell receptor beta chains listed below, sequenced in a study of blood T cell repertoires in COVID-19. Measured with immunoSEQ multiplex PCR; TCRdb has only the in-frame clones, and not every one. The table shows some 100,000 clones, with 92% occurring only once. Sequenced input: peripheral blood. The receptors stem from a man aged 65-85 years with acute or convalescent COVID-19.

The rearrangement joins TRBV4-2 to TRBJ1-1, with 7 nucleotides matching TRBD1. CDR3 length equals 14 residues. V shed 3 bases, J shed 0 bases, and the junction held 1 base outside the gene matches. Germline CDR1 and CDR2: LGHNA and YNFKEQ. The CDR3 DNA reads as TGTGCCAGCAGCCAGGGACAGTTGAACACTGAAGCTTTCTTT. This encodes CASSQGQLNTEAFF.

This clone was seen only once. The rearrangement links TRBV24-1 to TRBJ2-2, with D perhaps matching TRBD1 (6 bases). The germline CDR1 and CDR2 sequences are KGHDR and SFDVKD. V lost 3 bases and J 4 bases, leaving 11 bases between the germline ends. The CDR3 has 15 residues. The CDR3 protein is CATSDRTVPTGELFF. The CDR3 nucleotides read TGTGCCACCAGTGATCGGACAGTTCCCACCGGGGAGCTGTTTTTT.

The rearrangement joins TRBV5-1 to TRBJ1-4; 7 bases line up with TRBD1. The CDR3 is 15 amino acids. The V segment lost 0 bases and the J segment 6 bases; nucleotides outside the gene matches: 5. The V gene's germline CDR1 is SGHRS and CDR2 YFSETQ. CDR3 in amino acids: CASSLATGVYEKLFF. For the CDR3, the DNA is TGCGCCAGCAGCTTGGCCACAGGGGTGTATGAAAAACTGTTTTTT.

V usage is TRBV28 and J usage is TRBJ2-7; 12 bases agree with TRBD2. The CDR3 sequence is 14 residues long. With 6 bases clipped from V and 6 bases from J, the junction kept 6 bases outside the gene matches. Germline V CDR1 and CDR2: MDHEN, SYDVKM. CDR3 protein: CASRRPGLAGEQYF. DNA of the CDR3: TGTGCCAGCAGGCGGCCGGGACTAGCGGGCGAGCAGTACTTC.

This clone appeared a single time. V gene TRBV5-6 combines with J gene TRBJ2-2; D uncertain. The V gene's germline CDR1 is SGHDT and CDR2 YYEEEE. V was pared by 1 base and J by 7 bases, with 2 bases between. The CDR3 extends over 11 amino acids. The CDR3 DNA follows: TGTGCCAGCAGCTTGTACGGGGAGCTGTTTTTT. Its translation: CASSLYGELFF.

J is TRBJ1-1 and V is TRBV11-3, with 8 bases fitting TRBD1. The germline gives CDR1 SGHNT, CDR2 YENEEA. V gave up 1 base and J gave up 2 bases; unmatched junction bases: 6. The CDR3 is 16 residues long. CDR3 sequence reads: CASSLGTGSINTEAFF. DNA of the CDR3: TGTGCCAGCAGCTTAGGGACAGGGAGTATCAACACTGAAGCTTTCTTT.

CDR3 in DNA: TGTGCCATCTCGGGACTAGCGGGGACCTACGAGCAGTACTTC. Amino acids: CAISGLAGTYEQYF. V gene TRBV10-3 combines with J gene TRBJ2-7, with 13 bases aligning to TRBD2. Germline lookup yields CDR1 ENHRY and CDR2 SYGVKD. V shed 8 bases and J 2 bases; nucleotides not matched to a gene: 3. The CDR3 runs 14 residues.

The chain is built from TRBV4-3 and TRBJ2-7, with D possibly matching TRBD2 (5 bases). The CDR3 loop spans 14 amino acids. Per the germline V gene, CDR1 is LGHNA and CDR2 is YSLEER. The ends were cut back, 0 bases at V and 4 bases at J, with 10 bases in the middle. The CDR3 protein is CASSQDQWTYEQYF. For the CDR3, the DNA is TGCGCCAGCAGCCAAGATCAATGGACTTACGAGCAGTACTTC.

This clone appeared a single time. The rearrangement links TRBV24-1 to TRBJ2-5; the D gene is possibly TRBD2 (7 bases). Germline V gene sequence: CDR1 KGHDR, CDR2 SFDVKD. V was trimmed by 12 bases and J by 4 bases, leaving 23 bases between them. The CDR3 runs to 15 residues. The CDR3 is CAGGESAGAGETQYF. In nucleotides, the CDR3 is TGTGCCGGGGGCGAATCCGCGGGGGCGGGAGAGACCCAGTACTTC.

This clone came up a few times. The chain employs TRBV13 and TRBJ2-2; TRBD1 agrees at 7 bases. Looked up from germline, CDR1 is PRHDT and CDR2 is FYEKMQ (reference sequence). The CDR3 has 15 residues. J was trimmed by 5 bases and V by 0 bases; bases with no gene match: 3. CDR3 in amino acids: CASSLGRGQTGELFF. In nucleotides, the CDR3 is TGTGCCAGCAGCTTAGGGAGGGGGCAGACCGGGGAGCTGTTTTTT.

This clone appeared once. CDR3 nucleotide sequence: TGTGCCAGCAAAACACTAGCGGGAGATCCAGATACGCAGTATTTT. This translates into CASKTLAGDPDTQYF. V gene TRBV5-4 combines with J gene TRBJ2-3; 11 bases map to TRBD2. Germline V gene data show CDR1 as SGHNT and CDR2 as YYREEE (reference sequence). The V and J ends lost 6 bases and 4 bases, in that order; junction bases with no gene match: 7. CDR3 size: 15 residues.

The genes are TRBV19 and TRBJ2-3; tentative D call: TRBD2 (5 bases). The CDR3 length is 11 residues. The V end lost 5 bases, the J end lost 6 bases, and 6 bases lay between the germline ends. The germline V gene has CDR1 LNHDA and CDR2 SQIVND (reference sequence). The DNA of the CDR3 is TGTGCCAGTAGTTGGAGGGATACGCAGTATTTT. Protein product: CASSWRDTQYF.

The chain has TRBV11-2 and TRBJ1-2, with 9 positions matching TRBD1. There are 13 residues in the CDR3. Germline V gene sequence: CDR1 SGHAT, CDR2 FQNNGV. Trimming cost V 1 base and J 7 bases; bases outside gene matches: 1. The CDR3 DNA reads as TGTGCCAGCAGCTTAGGGACAGGGGTTGGCTACACCTTC. Translated, it gives CASSLGTGVGYTF.

The chain uses TRBV28 and TRBJ1-1; the D is unclear. This CDR3 spans 16 amino acids. CDR1 and CDR2 (germline): MDHEN, SYDVKM. The ends were cut back, 5 bases at V and 1 base at J, with 17 bases in the middle. CDR3 protein: CASSPPAGSQNTEAFF. The CDR3 DNA follows: TGTGCCAGCAGTCCCCCGGCCGGGAGTCAGAACACTGAAGCTTTCTTT.

V is TRBV20-1 and J is TRBJ1-1; unclear D gene. CDR3 length: 11 residues. Germline CDR1 DFQATT, CDR2 SNEGSKA (reference sequence). V lost 5 bases and J 0 bases, leaving 4 bases between the germline ends. CDR3 nucleotides: TGCAGTGCTTTTATGAACACTGAAGCTTTCTTT. Translation gives CSAFMNTEAFF.

The genes are TRBV2 and TRBJ2-2, with 8 positions matching TRBD1. Looked up from germline, CDR1 is SNHLY and CDR2 is FYNNEI. The CDR3 extends over 13 amino acids. Trimming removed 6 bases from V and 7 bases from J; junction bases left unmatched: 4. The CDR3 nucleotides are TGTGCCAGCAGCGGACAGGGATACGGGGAGCTGTTTTTT. This gives the protein CASSGQGYGELFF.

This rearrangement joins TRBV5-8 to TRBJ2-3; no clear D gene. CDR3 length: 14 residues. CDR1 SGHTS and CDR2 YDEGEE come from the germline V gene. V lost 0 bases and J lost 2, with 7 bases in between. The CDR3 protein is CASSLGPYTDTQYF. Written as DNA, the CDR3 is TGTGCCAGCAGCTTGGGGCCGTACACAGATACGCAGTATTTT.

The chain has TRBV6-5 and TRBJ2-1; 11 positions agree with TRBD2. This CDR3 is 14 amino acids long. Germline CDR1 MNHEY, CDR2 SVGAGI. With 6 bases clipped from V and 6 bases from J, the junction kept 4 bases outside the gene matches. CDR3 in DNA: TGTGCCAGCAGGGTGACTAGCGGGGTCAATGAGCAGTTCTTC. Translating it yields CASRVTSGVNEQFF.

The sample holds one count of this clone. The rearrangement joins TRBV5-1 to TRBJ2-2; a possible D gene is TRBD1 (5 bases). Germline assignment: CDR1 SGHRS and CDR2 YFSETQ. There are 13 residues in the CDR3. The germline V and J ends were trimmed by 4 bases and 9 bases, with 13 bases remaining between them. The CDR3 bases are TGCGCCAGCAGCCCCCCGCAGGGTTGGGAGCTGTTTTTT. This sequence encodes CASSPPQGWELFF.

This chain uses TRBV3-1 (or the pseudogene TRBV3-2) with TRBJ2-6; D is undetermined. V was cut by 4 bases and J by 0 bases, with 13 bases left in between. CDR1 and CDR2 from the germline V gene are LGHDT and YNNKEL (reference sequence). CDR3 length: 17 amino acids. The chain's CDR3 is CASSLPQFRSGANVLTF. As DNA, the CDR3 is TGTGCCAGCAGCCTTCCTCAGTTTCGCTCTGGGGCCAACGTCCTGACTTTC.

The chain is built from TRBV5-5 and TRBJ1-4; TRBD1 aligns across 8 bases. V lost 5 bases and J lost 4; bases outside the gene matches: 10. The CDR3 extends over 16 amino acids. Germline lookup yields CDR1 SGHKS and CDR2 YYEKEE (reference sequence). The chain's CDR3 is CASRAQGARGNEKLFF. DNA for the CDR3: TGTGCCAGCAGGGCCCAGGGGGCGCGGGGTAATGAAAAACTGTTTTTT.

The rearrangement links TRBV30 to TRBJ1-1, with 7 bases that match TRBD1. The V and J ends lost 2 bases and 2 bases, in that order; junction bases with no gene match: 2. Germline V lookup: CDR1 GTSNPN, CDR2 SVGIG (reference sequence). There are 13 residues in the CDR3. CDR3 sequence reads: CAWSRGGNTEAFF. CDR3 sequence (DNA): TGTGCCTGGAGTAGAGGGGGCAACACTGAAGCTTTCTTT. Variable domain in full (rest from reference TRBV30 and TRBJ1-1): SQTIHQWPATLVQPVGSPLSLECTVEGTSNPNLYWYRQAAGRGLQLLFYSVGIGQISSEVPQNLSASRPQDRQFILSSKKLLLSDSGFYLCAWSRGGNTEAFFGQGTRLTVV.

The rearrangement uses TRBV19 and TRBJ1-2; 10 bases line up with TRBD1. V lost 6 bases and J lost 8; bases outside the gene matches: 12. The CDR3 sequence is 15 residues long. Germline V gene lookup returns CDR1 LNHDA and CDR2 SQIVND (reference sequence). CDR3: CASRKLGQGPGGYTF. The CDR3 DNA sequence: TGTGCCAGTAGGAAACTGGGACAGGGGCCAGGAGGCTACACCTTC.

This CDR3 reads CASSEMGLGEQYF. The DNA of the CDR3 is TGTGCCAGCAGTGAAATGGGGCTGGGCGAGCAGTACTTC. This chain uses TRBV6-1 with TRBJ2-7; TRBD1 might be the D (5 bases). CDR1 and CDR2 (germline): MNHNS, SASEGT. V was shortened by 2 bases and J by 6 bases, with 11 bases between the two germline ends. The CDR3 spans 13 residues.

The CDR3 is CASSQAPGVYEQYF. For the CDR3, the DNA is TGCGCCAGCAGCCAAGCGCCAGGGGTCTACGAGCAGTACTTC. This sequence joins TRBV4-1 and TRBJ2-7; D might be TRBD1 (6 bases). Germline V gene data show CDR1 as MGHRA and CDR2 as YSYEKL. V lost 1 base and J lost 3, with 10 bases in between. The CDR3 has 14 residues.

This sequence joins TRBV30 and TRBJ2-3, with TRBD1 matching 7 bases. V dropped 2 bases and J dropped 6; count of bases not matched to a gene: 5. This CDR3 has 13 residues. Germline CDR1 and CDR2: GTSNPN and SVGIG (reference sequence). DNA of the CDR3: TGTGCCTGGAGTCGACAGGGCCCCGATACGCAGTATTTT. This encodes CAWSRQGPDTQYF.

The CDR3 loop is CASSPLQGLGEKLFF. The DNA of the CDR3 is TGTGCCAGCAGTCCACTACAGGGTCTAGGCGAAAAACTGTTTTTT. The chain is built from TRBV25-1 and TRBJ1-4; D perhaps matches TRBD1 (6 bases). V dropped 5 bases and J dropped 8 bases, with 18 bases sitting between them. Germline lookup yields CDR1 MGHDK and CDR2 SYGVNS. The CDR3 has 15 amino acids.

V and J are TRBV5-8 and TRBJ2-1, with 7 bases lining up with TRBD2. The junction had 5 bases not matched to a gene; V was cut back by 1 base and J by 10 bases. Germline CDR1 and CDR2: SGHTS and YDEGEE. The CDR3 extends over 13 amino acids. CDR3 nucleotides: TGTGCCAGCAGCTTGCCCAGACTAGCCGAGCAGTTCTTC. It yields the protein CASSLPRLAEQFF.

The chain links TRBV6-2 or TRBV6-3 to TRBJ1-2, with no clear D. Trimming shortened V by 5 bases and J by 5 bases, and 9 bases separated the two germline ends. This CDR3 comprises 12 residues. Germline assignment: CDR1 MNHEY and CDR2 SVGEGT. The CDR3: CASSDVAYGYTF. The CDR3 coding sequence is TGTGCCAGCAGTGATGTAGCGTATGGCTACACCTTC.

This clone was detected a few times. The junction departs from the called germline gene at one end, perhaps through a read error. The rearrangement uses TRBV7-7 and TRBJ2-1; TRBD2 matches at 10 bases. The CDR3 consists of 15 residues. The germline CDR1 and CDR2 sequences are SSHAT and FNYEAQ (reference sequence). In DNA form, the CDR3 reads TGTGCTAGCAGCTCAGGGACTAGCGCCTACAATGAGCAGTTCTTC. This sequence encodes CASSSGTSAYNEQFF.